The 20 T cell receptor beta chains reported below all come from one sample, sequenced in a study of identical twins. TCRdb re-analysed the 5' RACE reads in MiXCR, keeping a single row per CDR3 protein. The sample lists 450,000 to 500,000 distinct CDR3 sequences, 14% occurring once. These data were also reused for a study on yellow fever vaccine responses in identical twins.

Sequencing used CD4+ T cells sorted from blood. The receptors stem from a woman aged 18-29 years in good health.

This clonotype was observed a handful of times. CDR3 sequence reads: CASSLASGGYTNEQFF. CDR3 nucleotides: TGCGCCAGCAGCTTGGCAAGCGGGGGGTATACCAATGAGCAGTTCTTC. This chain connects TRBV5-1 to TRBJ2-1; 9 bases are shared with TRBD2. V was pared by 0 bases and J by 6 bases, with 7 bases of the junction left unmatched. The CDR3 extends over 16 amino acids. CDR1 is SGHRS and CDR2 is YFSETQ in the germline V gene. Together with reference TRBV5-1 and TRBJ2-1, the CDR3 gives the full variable domain: KAGVTQTPRYLIKTRGQQVTLSCSPISGHRSVSWYQQTPGQGLQFLFEYFSETQRNKGNFPGRFSGRQFSNSRSEMNVSTLELGDSALYLCASSLASGGYTNEQFFGPGTRLTVL.

This rearrangement joins TRBV29-1 to TRBJ2-3; 9 nucleotides align to TRBD2. V was pared by 7 bases and J by 7 bases, with 9 bases of the junction left unmatched. This CDR3 contains 13 residues. Germline loops: CDR1 SQVTM, CDR2 ANQGSEA. CDR3 sequence: CSGEGLAGNTQYF. The CDR3 nucleotides are TGCAGCGGGGAGGGGCTAGCGGGGAATACGCAGTATTTT.

The chain uses TRBV19 and TRBJ2-3, with a tentative D call TRBD2 (5 bases). There are 13 residues in the CDR3. Germline V gives CDR1 LNHDA, CDR2 SQIVND (reference sequence). The germline V and J ends were trimmed by 3 bases and 1 base, with 5 bases remaining between them. CDR3 region: CASSMRGTDTQYF. CDR3 DNA sequence: TGTGCCAGTAGTATGAGGGGCACAGATACGCAGTATTTT.

This clonotype showed up just a few times. V is TRBV12-3 or TRBV12-4 and J is TRBJ2-7; D call uncertain. This CDR3 spans 12 amino acids. V lost 2 bases and J lost 9, with 11 bases in between. The CDR3 loop is CASSLRAFGQYF. DNA for the CDR3: TGTGCCAGCAGTTTAAGGGCGTTCGGGCAGTACTTC.

This clonotype showed up many times. DNA of the CDR3: TGTGCCAGCAGTACAGATAGCAATCAGCCCCAGCATTTT. This encodes CASSTDSNQPQHF. V is TRBV2 and J is TRBJ1-5; D unresolved. The CDR3 loop spans 13 amino acids. Germline V gene data show CDR1 as SNHLY and CDR2 as FYNNEI. V lost 5 bases to trimming and J lost 0 bases, with 5 bases between them.

This rearrangement joins TRBV29-1 to TRBJ2-3; D is undetermined. Trimming took 1 base from V and 2 from J, leaving 4 bases between them. The CDR3 covers 12 residues. Germline V gene lookup returns CDR1 SQVTM and CDR2 ANQGSEA. The CDR3 DNA reads as TGCAGCGTTGAAGGGATCACAGATACGCAGTATTTT. Translating gives CSVEGITDTQYF.

This clonotype was recorded a few times. V and J are TRBV6-5 and TRBJ1-1; 9 nucleotides line up with TRBD1. This CDR3 has 12 residues. V shed 6 bases and J 9 bases; nucleotides not matched to a gene: 5. CDR1 is MNHEY and CDR2 is SVGAGI in the germline V gene. The chain's CDR3 is CASRRDRDQAFF. The DNA of the CDR3 is TGTGCCAGCAGAAGGGACAGGGATCAAGCTTTCTTT.

In its sample, this clonotype was seen a few times. The rearrangement uses TRBV7-9 and TRBJ1-6, with 9 bases identical to TRBD1. The J segment lost 6 bases and the V segment lost 8 bases, leaving 8 bases of the junction unmatched. Germline CDR1 SEHNR, CDR2 FQNEAQ (reference sequence). The CDR3 length is 15 residues. The CDR3 sequence: CASGYSDRGNSPLHF. CDR3 coding DNA: TGTGCCAGCGGCTACTCGGACAGGGGTAATTCACCCCTCCACTTT.

This clonotype was counted only a few times. J is TRBJ2-2 and V is TRBV29-1, with 8 positions matching TRBD2. This CDR3 is 16 amino acids long. The germline CDR1 and CDR2 sequences are SQVTM and ANQGSEA. Unmatched junction bases numbered 8, after V lost 2 bases and J lost 3 bases. CDR3 DNA: TGCAGCGTTGAATTGTTCCTAGCGGGTCACACCGGGGAGCTGTTTTTT. Residues: CSVELFLAGHTGELFF.

This chain links TRBV20-1 with TRBJ2-1; 10 nucleotides match TRBD2. J was trimmed by 9 bases and V by 5 bases; bases with no gene match: 13. The germline V gene encodes CDR1 DFQATT and CDR2 SNEGSKA (reference sequence). This CDR3 has 15 amino acids. CDR3 coding DNA: TGCAGTGCTTCTAGCGGGAGCGACCGAGCCAGTGAGCAGTTCTTC. As protein: CSASSGSDRASEQFF.

The rearrangement joins TRBV28 to TRBJ2-7; D uncertain. V was pared by 6 bases and J by 3 bases, with 18 bases between. CDR1 is MDHEN, CDR2 SYDVKM, per germline. This CDR3 is 15 amino acids long. CDR3 in amino acids: CASSALLGIGYEQYF. The CDR3 DNA is TGTGCCAGCAGCGCTCTTTTAGGGATTGGCTACGAGCAGTACTTC.

This clonotype was picked up a small number of times. The chain couples TRBV6-5 to TRBJ2-3, with D tentatively TRBD2 (5 bases). The CDR3 runs 15 residues. Trimming removed 2 bases from V and 8 bases from J, with 17 bases in between. CDR1 is MNHEY, CDR2 SVGAGI, per germline. CDR3 protein: CASSYETGVYGTQYF. Written as DNA, the CDR3 is TGTGCCAGCAGTTACGAAACCGGGGTCTATGGTACGCAGTATTTT.

This clonotype was picked up a small number of times. J is TRBJ2-1 and V is TRBV28, with 8 nucleotides matching TRBD1. The CDR3 covers 15 residues. Losses at the gene ends were 6 bases for V and 6 bases for J; bases not matched to a gene: 10. In germline, CDR1 is MDHEN, CDR2 SYDVKM. Here the CDR3 reads CASSQGGQGPNEQFF. For the CDR3, the DNA is TGTGCCAGCAGCCAAGGTGGACAGGGACCCAATGAGCAGTTCTTC.

J is TRBJ2-1 and V is TRBV2; 8 bases match TRBD2. This CDR3 is built from 15 residues. V was pared by 6 bases and J by 1 base, with 5 bases of the junction left unmatched. Germline V CDR1 and CDR2: SNHLY, FYNNEI. The DNA of the CDR3 is TGTGCCAGCAGGACCGGGAGGGGTTCCTACAATGAGCAGTTCTTC. It translates to CASRTGRGSYNEQFF.

In this sample, this clonotype turned up a few times. V gene TRBV7-2 combines with J gene TRBJ2-3; D gene unclear. The CDR3 is 14 amino acids. The ends were cut back, 8 bases at V and 0 bases at J, with 12 bases in the middle. CDR1 SGHTA and CDR2 FQGNSA come from the germline V gene. CDR3 sequence reads: CASRSPLSTDTQYF. In nucleotides, the CDR3 is TGTGCCAGCCGGAGCCCTCTAAGCACAGATACGCAGTATTTT.

This CDR3 is CASRSGGLITGELFF. DNA for the CDR3: TGTGCCAGCAGGTCGGGAGGTCTAATCACCGGGGAGCTGTTTTTT. This chain uses TRBV12-3 or TRBV12-4 with TRBJ2-2; 7 positions agree with TRBD2. There are 15 residues in the CDR3. Unmatched junction bases numbered 8, after V lost 6 bases and J lost 4 bases.

This chain uses TRBV21-1 with TRBJ2-7; TRBD1, as called in the table, went unchecked against the DNA. TRBV21-1 is noted as a pseudogene. The CDR3 sequence is 14 residues long. The CDR3 bases are TGTGCCAGCAGCAAGGACCGACAGGGTCACGAGCAGTACTTC. It translates to CASSKDRQGHEQYF.

This clonotype occurred a few times. This rearrangement joins TRBV5-1 to TRBJ1-2; TRBD1 agrees at 9 bases. CDR1 is SGHRS and CDR2 is YFSETQ in the germline V gene. The V gene end was trimmed by 5 bases and the J gene end by 4 bases; junction bases not matched to a gene: 6. The CDR3 is 14 residues long. The CDR3 DNA follows: TGCGCCAGCAGTCCGGACAGGGGCGCCTATGGCTACACCTTC. As protein: CASSPDRGAYGYTF.

The chain has TRBV5-1 and TRBJ2-5; 10 nucleotides match TRBD2. Germline CDR1 and CDR2: SGHRS and YFSETQ. V shed 0 bases and J 2 bases; nucleotides not matched to a gene: 7. The CDR3 covers 17 residues. CDR3 residues: CASSLGLAGALQETQYF. DNA for the CDR3: TGCGCCAGCAGCTTGGGGCTAGCGGGGGCCTTACAAGAGACCCAGTACTTC. The full variable domain, its missing parts supplied by reference TRBV5-1 and TRBJ2-5, is KAGVTQTPRYLIKTRGQQVTLSCSPISGHRSVSWYQQTPGQGLQFLFEYFSETQRNKGNFPGRFSGRQFSNSRSEMNVSTLELGDSALYLCASSLGLAGALQETQYFGPGTRLLVL.

The chain is built from TRBV5-1 and TRBJ2-2; 10 nucleotides agree with TRBD2. CDR3 length: 19 amino acids. Per germline, CDR1 SGHRS and CDR2 YFSETQ. V lost 0 bases, J lost 3 bases, and 11 bases stayed unmatched. This CDR3 reads CASSLGRLTSGFYTGELFF. Written as DNA, the CDR3 is TGCGCCAGCAGCTTGGGGCGATTGACTAGCGGGTTTTACACCGGGGAGCTGTTTTTT.